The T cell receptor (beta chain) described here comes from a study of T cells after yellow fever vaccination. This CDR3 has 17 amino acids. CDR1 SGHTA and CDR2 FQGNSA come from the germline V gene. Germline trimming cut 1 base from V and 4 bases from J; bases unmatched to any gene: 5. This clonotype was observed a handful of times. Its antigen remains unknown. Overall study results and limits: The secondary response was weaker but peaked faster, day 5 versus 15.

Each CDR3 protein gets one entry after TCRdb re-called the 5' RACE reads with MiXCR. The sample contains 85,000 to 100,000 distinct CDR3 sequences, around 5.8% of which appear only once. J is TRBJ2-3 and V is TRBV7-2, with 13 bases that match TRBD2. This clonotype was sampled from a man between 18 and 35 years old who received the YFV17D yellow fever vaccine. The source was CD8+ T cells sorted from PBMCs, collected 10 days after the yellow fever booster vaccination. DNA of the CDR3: TGTGCCAGCAGCTTAGAAACTAGCGGGGGGGTGGCAGATACGCAGTATTTT. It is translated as CASSLETSGGVADTQYF.